This paragraph covers one T cell receptor (beta chain) sequence. Trimming left V 0 bases short and J 1 base short, with 9 bases between. Germline lookup yields CDR1 SEHNR and CDR2 FQNEAQ (reference sequence). The CDR3 loop spans 15 amino acids. This entry comes from a study of cytomegalovirus exposure and HLA in healthy donors. This table comes from immunoSEQ multiplex PCR, and its TCRdb copy is limited to in-frame clones, with some not included. The sample yields roughly 200,000 clones, around nine tenths seen once. The TCR was taken from a man aged 25-40 years in good health and CMV-seropositive. V usage is TRBV7-9 and J usage is TRBJ1-1, with D uncertain. The sequencing input was PBMCs. The CDR3 sequence is CASSLAGRGNTEAFF. The CDR3, as DNA: TGTGCCAGCAGCTTAGCCGGGCGTGGGAACACTGAAGCTTTCTTT.